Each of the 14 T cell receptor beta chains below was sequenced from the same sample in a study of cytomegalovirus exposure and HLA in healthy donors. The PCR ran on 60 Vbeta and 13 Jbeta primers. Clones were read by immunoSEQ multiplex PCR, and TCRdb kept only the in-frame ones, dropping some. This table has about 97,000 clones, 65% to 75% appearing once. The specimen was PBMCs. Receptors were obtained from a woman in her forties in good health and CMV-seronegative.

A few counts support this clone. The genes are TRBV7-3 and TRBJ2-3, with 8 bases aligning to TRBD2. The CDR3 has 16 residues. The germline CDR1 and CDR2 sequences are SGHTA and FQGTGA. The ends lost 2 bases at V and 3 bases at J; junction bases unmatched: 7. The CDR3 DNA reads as TGTGCCAGCAGCTTACTCCGGGGGGGTAGTACAGATACGCAGTATTTT. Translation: CASSLLRGGSTDTQYF.

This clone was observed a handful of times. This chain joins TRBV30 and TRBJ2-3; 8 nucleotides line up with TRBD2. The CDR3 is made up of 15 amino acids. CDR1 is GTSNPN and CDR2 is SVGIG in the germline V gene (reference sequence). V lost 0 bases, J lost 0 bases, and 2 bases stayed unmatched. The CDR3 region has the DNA TGTGCCTGGAGTGTGGGCGGGGGGAGCACAGATACGCAGTATTTT. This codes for CAWSVGGGSTDTQYF.

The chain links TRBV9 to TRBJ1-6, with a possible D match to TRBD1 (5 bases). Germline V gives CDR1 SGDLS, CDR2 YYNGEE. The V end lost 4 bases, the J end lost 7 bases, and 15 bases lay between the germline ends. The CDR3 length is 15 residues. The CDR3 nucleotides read TGTGCCAGCAGCCCCGGGGGGAACCCCAATTCACCCCTCCACTTT. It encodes CASSPGGNPNSPLHF.

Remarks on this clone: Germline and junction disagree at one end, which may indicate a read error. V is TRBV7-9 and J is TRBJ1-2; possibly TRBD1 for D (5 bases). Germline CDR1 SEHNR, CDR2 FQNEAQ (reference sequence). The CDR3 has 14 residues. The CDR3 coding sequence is TGTTCCAGCAGCCCACAGACAGAGAACTATGGCTACACCTTC. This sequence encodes CSSSPQTENYGYTF.

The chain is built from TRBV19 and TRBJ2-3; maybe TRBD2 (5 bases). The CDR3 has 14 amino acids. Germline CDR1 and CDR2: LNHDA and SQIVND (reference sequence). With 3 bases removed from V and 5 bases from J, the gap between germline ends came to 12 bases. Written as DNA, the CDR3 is TGTGCCAGTAGTATCCGTGGGAGTGGAGATACGCAGTATTTT. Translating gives CASSIRGSGDTQYF. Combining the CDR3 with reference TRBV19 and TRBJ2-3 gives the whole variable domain DGGITQSPKYLFRKEGQNVTLSCEQNLNHDAMYWYRQDPGQGLRLIYYSQIVNDFQKGDIAEGYSVSREKKESFPLTVTSAQKNPTAFYLCASSIRGSGDTQYFGPGTRLTVL.

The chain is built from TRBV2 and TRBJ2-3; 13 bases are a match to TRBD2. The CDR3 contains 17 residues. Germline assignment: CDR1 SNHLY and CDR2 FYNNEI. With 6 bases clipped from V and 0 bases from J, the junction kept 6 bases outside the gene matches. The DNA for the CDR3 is TGTGCCAGCAGGGAACGGACTAGCGGGAGAAGCACAGATACGCAGTATTTT. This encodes CASRERTSGRSTDTQYF.

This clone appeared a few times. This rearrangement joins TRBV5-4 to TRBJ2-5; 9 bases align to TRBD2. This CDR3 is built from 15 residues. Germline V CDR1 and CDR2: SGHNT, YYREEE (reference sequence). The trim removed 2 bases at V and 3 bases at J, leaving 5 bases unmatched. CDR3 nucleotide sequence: TGTGCCAGCAGCTTACCGGGACTAGCTAAAGAGACCCAGTACTTC. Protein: CASSLPGLAKETQYF.

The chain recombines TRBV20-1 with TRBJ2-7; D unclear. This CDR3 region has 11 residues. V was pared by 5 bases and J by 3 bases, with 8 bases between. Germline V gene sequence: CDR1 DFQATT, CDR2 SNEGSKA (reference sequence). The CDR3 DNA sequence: TGCAGTGCTGGTCGACACTACGAGCAGTACTTC. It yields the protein CSAGRHYEQYF.

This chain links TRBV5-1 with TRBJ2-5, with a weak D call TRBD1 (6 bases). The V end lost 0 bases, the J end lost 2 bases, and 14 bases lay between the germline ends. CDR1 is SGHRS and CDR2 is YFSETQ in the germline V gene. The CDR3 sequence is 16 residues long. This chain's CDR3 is CASSLAGAAEQETQYF. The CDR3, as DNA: TGCGCCAGCAGCTTGGCAGGGGCCGCCGAACAAGAGACCCAGTACTTC.

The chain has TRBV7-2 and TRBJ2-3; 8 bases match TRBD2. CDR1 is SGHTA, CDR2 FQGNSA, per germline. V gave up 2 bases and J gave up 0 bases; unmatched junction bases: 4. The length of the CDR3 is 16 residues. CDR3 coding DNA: TGTGCCAGCAGCTTAACCGGGACTAGTAGCACAGATACGCAGTATTTT. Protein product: CASSLTGTSSTDTQYF.

The CDR3 nucleotides read TGTGCCAGCAGCGCACGGCAGCGGGGGACTGAAGCTTTCTTT. It specifies CASSARQRGTEAFF. The chain carries TRBV11-2 and TRBJ1-1; tentatively, D is TRBD1 (5 bases). The CDR3 is 14 residues long. Germline lookup yields CDR1 SGHAT and CDR2 FQNNGV. The V end lost 5 bases, the J end lost 5 bases, and 15 bases lay between the germline ends.

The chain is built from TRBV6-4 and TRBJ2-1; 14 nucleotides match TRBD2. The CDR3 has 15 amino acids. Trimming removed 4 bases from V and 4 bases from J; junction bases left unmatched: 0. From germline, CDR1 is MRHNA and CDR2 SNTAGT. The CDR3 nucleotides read TGTGCCAGCAGTGGGACTAGCGGGGGGTACAATGAGCAGTTCTTC. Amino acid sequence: CASSGTSGGYNEQFF.

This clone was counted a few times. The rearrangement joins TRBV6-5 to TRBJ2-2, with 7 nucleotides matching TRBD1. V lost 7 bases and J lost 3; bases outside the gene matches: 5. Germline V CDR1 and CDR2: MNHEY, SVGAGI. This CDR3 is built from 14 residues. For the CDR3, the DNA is TGTGCCAGCACCGTTACAGGGGACACCGGGGAGCTGTTTTTT. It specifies CASTVTGDTGELFF.

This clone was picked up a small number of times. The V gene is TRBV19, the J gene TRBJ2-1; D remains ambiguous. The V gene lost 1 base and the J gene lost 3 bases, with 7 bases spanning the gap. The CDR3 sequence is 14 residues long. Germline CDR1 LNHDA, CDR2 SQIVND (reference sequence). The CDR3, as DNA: TGTGCCAGTAGTATAGCTGCAGGCTACAATGAGCAGTTCTTC. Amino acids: CASSIAAGYNEQFF.